The present T cell receptor (beta chain) was sequenced within a study of CD8+ T cells in alopecia areata. Study details: Scoring of treated patients' severity used the percentage of affected scalp area. Study-level findings and limits: Affected scalp, especially in alopecia totalis/universalis, had a higher clonality than normal scalp did. Besides other cells, scalp samples also yield sequences of resident alphabeta T cells from normal skin.

Following extraction, RNA underwent reverse transcription to cDNA, which served as the sequencing template. Profiling relied on immunoSEQ multiplex PCR, and the TCRdb table lists in-frame clones only, not all of them. The sample has some 120,000 clones; 50% to 75% are singletons. The table lists this clone with a few counts. Its antigen is still unknown. This sample's treatment: oral pan-JAK inhibitor, 5-10 mg twice daily. The researchers isolated CD4+ and CD8+ T cells from PBMCs by sorting. Specimen: CD8+ T cells sorted from blood, collected at week 24, from a patient treated with tofacitinib. The TCR comes from a human donor with alopecia areata.

The CDR3 is CASSVGGFNTEAFF. The CDR3 DNA sequence: TGTGCCAGCAGCGTTGGGGGGTTCAACACTGAAGCTTTCTTT. The chain employs TRBV9 and TRBJ1-1, with a weak D call TRBD1 (5 bases). Germline CDR1 SGDLS, CDR2 YYNGEE. Trimming removed 2 bases at V and 2 bases at J, with 10 bases between. The CDR3 sequence is 14 residues long.